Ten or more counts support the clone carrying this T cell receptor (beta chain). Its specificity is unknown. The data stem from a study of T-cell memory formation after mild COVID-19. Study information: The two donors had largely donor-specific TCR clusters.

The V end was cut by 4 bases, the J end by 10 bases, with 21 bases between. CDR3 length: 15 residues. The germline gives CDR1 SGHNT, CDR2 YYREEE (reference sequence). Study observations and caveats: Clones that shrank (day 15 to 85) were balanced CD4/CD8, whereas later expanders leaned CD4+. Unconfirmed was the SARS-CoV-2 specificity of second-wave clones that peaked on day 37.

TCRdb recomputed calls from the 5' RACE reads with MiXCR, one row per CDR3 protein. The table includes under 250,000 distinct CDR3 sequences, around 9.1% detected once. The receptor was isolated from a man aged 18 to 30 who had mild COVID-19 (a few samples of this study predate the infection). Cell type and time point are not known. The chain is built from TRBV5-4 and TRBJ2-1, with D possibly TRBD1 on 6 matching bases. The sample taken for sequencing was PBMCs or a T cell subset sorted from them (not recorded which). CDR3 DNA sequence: TGTGCCAGCAGCACGAGACAGGCCGACAGTGAGGAGCAGTTCTTC. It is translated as CASSTRQADSEEQFF.